This T cell receptor (beta chain) was documented in a study of shared clonotypes between healthy human individuals. General study points: Clonotype sharing among donors, it was expected, would be affected by sequencing depth.

Comments on this clone: Its target is not known.

V shed 1 base and J shed 8 bases, with 9 bases lying between them. The CDR3 runs 13 residues. Germline V gene sequence: CDR1 SGHVS, CDR2 FQNEAQ. Some clones are missing from TCRdb's copy, which holds only in-frame ones; the method was immunoSEQ multiplex PCR. The sample lists approximately 1,000,000 clones, approximately 80% occurring once. The V and J genes are TRBV7-8 and TRBJ1-5; D is ambiguous. Sequencing input: memory CD4+ T cells from PBMCs. Subset given: CD45RA-negative fraction. The sequence was obtained from a man younger than 30 in good health. Some clones in this sample may be carry-over from other donors' samples. The CDR3 reads CASSLEFREPQHF. The CDR3 DNA is TGTGCCAGCAGCTTAGAGTTTCGGGAGCCCCAGCATTTT.